These 4 T cell receptor beta chains originate from one sample sequenced in a study of OX40 agonist ivuxolimab in advanced cancers. Profiling relied on immunoSEQ multiplex PCR, and the TCRdb table lists in-frame clones only, not all of them. The data show tens of thousands of clones, about 87% seen once. The sequencing used CD4+ or CD8+ T cells sorted from blood, collected in a trial of the OX40 agonist ivuxolimab. The source of these receptors is an adult with an advanced solid tumor such as melanoma, head and neck, liver or kidney cancer.

The rearrangement uses TRBV6-1 and TRBJ1-5, with D unclear. The CDR3 has 12 amino acids. The V gene lost 5 bases and the J gene lost 3 bases, with 5 bases spanning the gap. Germline CDR1 MNHNS, CDR2 SASEGT. The CDR3 loop is CASSRDNQPQHF. CDR3 bases: TGTGCCAGCAGTAGGGACAATCAGCCCCAGCATTTT.

V usage is TRBV7-2 and J usage is TRBJ2-3, with 7 bases identical to TRBD2. Per the germline V gene, CDR1 is SGHTA and CDR2 is FQGNSA. The CDR3 loop spans 15 amino acids. Trimming took 3 bases from V and 4 from J; bases not matched to a gene: 7. CDR3 residues: CASSLRAGRADTQYF. Written as DNA, the CDR3 is TGTGCCAGCAGCTTGCGAGCGGGGCGAGCAGATACGCAGTATTTT.

The CDR3 DNA reads TGTGCCAGCAGTTCTAGCGGCTCCCCCCGTGAGCAGTTCTTC. This gives the protein CASSSSGSPREQFF. The V gene is TRBV27, the J gene TRBJ2-1; 7 bases match TRBD2. The CDR3 is made up of 14 amino acids. Germline V gene lookup returns CDR1 MNHEY and CDR2 SMNVEV (reference sequence). V lost 4 bases, J lost 9 bases, and 9 bases stayed unmatched.

The V gene is TRBV4-2, the J gene TRBJ1-2; 8 bases agree with TRBD1. Germline assignment: CDR1 LGHNA and CDR2 YNFKEQ. CDR3 size: 17 residues. V shed 1 base and J 6 bases; nucleotides not matched to a gene: 13. The CDR3 here is CASSQGGPTGVGDGYTF. In DNA, the CDR3 is TGTGCCAGCAGCCAAGGGGGGCCGACAGGGGTTGGGGATGGCTACACCTTC.